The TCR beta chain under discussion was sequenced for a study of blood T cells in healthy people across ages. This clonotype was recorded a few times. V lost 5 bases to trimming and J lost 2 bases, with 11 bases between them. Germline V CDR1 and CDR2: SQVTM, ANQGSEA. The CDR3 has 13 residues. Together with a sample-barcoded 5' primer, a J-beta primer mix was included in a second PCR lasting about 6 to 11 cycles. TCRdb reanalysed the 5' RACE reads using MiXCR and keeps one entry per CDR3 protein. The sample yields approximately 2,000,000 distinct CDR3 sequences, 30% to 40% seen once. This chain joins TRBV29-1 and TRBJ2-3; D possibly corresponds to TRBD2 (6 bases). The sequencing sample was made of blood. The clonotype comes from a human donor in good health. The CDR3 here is CSVTLANTDTQYF. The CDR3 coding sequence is TGCAGCGTTACGCTAGCGAACACAGATACGCAGTATTTT.